A single sample is the source of the 7 T cell receptor beta chains below, sequenced in a study of PD-L1 blockade in urothelial cancer. The assay was immunoSEQ multiplex PCR, and TCRdb's table has in-frame clones only and misses some. The sample consists of tens of thousands of clones, approximately 77% of them appearing once. Time point in this sample: peripheral blood 6 weeks after treatment start. Here the sequenced sample was PBMCs, taken around atezolizumab (anti-PD-L1) treatment. These receptors all stem from a man between 65 and 79 years old with urothelial cancer.

The chain has TRBV27 and TRBJ2-1, with 12 bases aligning to TRBD2. The J segment lost 7 bases and the V segment lost 8 bases, leaving 12 bases of the junction unmatched. The CDR3 has 16 amino acids. Germline V gene lookup returns CDR1 MNHEY and CDR2 SMNVEV (reference sequence). The CDR3 loop is CASAPWASGGGNEQFF. Here the CDR3 DNA reads TGTGCCAGCGCTCCCTGGGCTAGCGGGGGGGGGAATGAGCAGTTCTTC.

The count of this clone is one. The rearrangement links TRBV2 to TRBJ2-4, with a tentative D call TRBD1 (5 bases). The ends were cut back, 10 bases at V and 0 bases at J, with 13 bases in the middle. The CDR3 length is 14 residues. The germline gives CDR1 SNHLY, CDR2 FYNNEI. The CDR3 loop is CATRPGLAKNIQYF. The CDR3 DNA sequence: TGTGCCACCCGTCCAGGGCTAGCCAAAAACATTCAGTACTTC.

V usage is TRBV12-5 and J usage is TRBJ2-7; D may be TRBD2 (6 bases). CDR1 is LGHNT, CDR2 FRNRAP, per germline. The CDR3 covers 13 residues. Deletions cut 7 bases from V and 4 bases from J, with 14 bases between. Written as DNA, the CDR3 is TGTGCTAGTGCCCCCCCGGGAGAATACGAGCAGTACTTC. Its protein product is CASAPPGEYEQYF.

The V call is TRBV4-2, the J call TRBJ2-7; unclear D gene. V lost 1 base to trimming and J lost 4 bases, with 11 bases between them. Germline values: CDR1 LGHNA, CDR2 YNFKEQ. The CDR3 runs 14 residues. The CDR3 sequence is CASSQAPEEYEQYF. In DNA form, the CDR3 reads TGTGCCAGCAGCCAAGCCCCCGAAGAGTACGAGCAGTACTTC.

The sample holds one count of this clone. V usage is TRBV9 and J usage is TRBJ1-4; 7 nucleotides align to TRBD1. This CDR3 has 15 residues. V shed 4 bases and J 7 bases; nucleotides not matched to a gene: 10. Germline CDR1 and CDR2: SGDLS and YYNGEE. The CDR3 sequence: CASSPTTGLSEKLFF. CDR3 sequence (DNA): TGTGCCAGCAGCCCCACGACAGGGTTAAGTGAAAAACTGTTTTTT.

This clone was seen a handful of times. The chain recombines TRBV7-8 with TRBJ1-3; the D gene is possibly TRBD1 (6 bases). This CDR3 is built from 18 residues. The V end lost 0 bases, the J end lost 0 bases, and 15 bases lay between the germline ends. Germline V gives CDR1 SGHVS, CDR2 FQNEAQ. CDR3 sequence reads: CASSLADTGLYSGNTIYF. The CDR3 nucleotides are TGTGCCAGCAGCTTAGCAGATACAGGGTTATACTCTGGAAACACCATATATTTT.

The genes are TRBV9 and TRBJ2-1, with 13 nucleotides matching TRBD2. The CDR3 runs 16 residues. Germline V gene data show CDR1 as SGDLS and CDR2 as YYNGEE. V shed 4 bases, J shed 8 bases, and the junction held 9 bases outside the gene matches. The CDR3 region is CASSTTSGRVGDEQFF. CDR3 nucleotide sequence: TGTGCCAGCAGCACCACTAGCGGGAGGGTAGGCGATGAGCAGTTCTTC.